The T cell receptor (beta chain) under discussion was sequenced for a study of response to subunit inactivated influenza vaccine (dated by TCRdb to 2016 to 2019). At the level of the whole study: To follow how T cells responded to a trivalent subunit inactivated influenza vaccine, the researchers relied on deep quantitative profiling of the T cell receptor repertoire. Paper-wide results and their limitations: The authors proposed that each seasonal influenza vaccination may bring in only a limited number of new T cells.

With respect to this clonotype: Its antigen remains unidentified. Per-base qualities were not stored, and no clone one base away is much larger.

Its CDR3 holds 15 amino acids, cysteine through phenylalanine. Only the CDR3 DNA is retained, 45 bases long and in frame from the first base. As encoded in the germline V gene, CDR1 is MGHRA while CDR2 is YSYEKL. Germline trimming amounts to 1 base on V and 4 bases on J, with 5 as the count of junction bases outside the gene matches. The library was prepared using RT-PCR. Data came from an Illumina HiSeq 2500. Using fastp trimming at Q25 and MiXCR clonotype assembly, TCRdb reanalyzed the public sequencing data and kept in-frame beta chains. All rows with the same CDR3 protein become a single entry with the most common DNA and genes. The sample records around 600,000 distinct CDR3 sequences, about 11% of which are singletons. Jointly, the top ten make up roughly 11% of the sample. The same sample was also used in a study of T cells expressing NK-cell markers. As the second study states: The TCR beta cDNA libraries were made using 5'RACE template switching, a step that added both a universal primer site and unique molecular identifiers. Fewer than ten donors provided sorted CD3+CD56+NKG2C+, CD3+CD56+NKG2C- and CD3+CD56-NKG2C+ T-cell subsets, whose TCR beta-chain repertoires were profiled. Among the eight sequenced donors, only one was HCMV-seronegative, while the other seven were HCMV-seropositive. In several experiments an anti-gammadeltaTCR antibody was added to restrict sorting to alphabetaTCR-expressing T cells. For five or six donors, the dominant CD3+CD56+NKG2C+ clonotypes were among the top 10 CD8+ clonotypes and accounted for about 1.0-7.0% of CD8+ T cells. Those dominant clonotypes were again the most abundant among CD3+CD56-NKG2C+ cells in a handful of donors, at about 28.3-65%. Whether the expanded NKG2C-expressing T cell clones were specific for HCMV antigens remained unclear. The eight sequenced donors were randomly selected healthy volunteers, three men and five women. HCMV serostatus was determined by detecting HCMV-specific IgG in serum with a commercial ELISA kit. Ficoll density gradient centrifugation was used to isolate peripheral blood mononuclear cells from blood. Bulk peripheral blood T-cell repertoires were additionally sequenced from unsorted PBMC for six donors. cDNA synthesis was primed from the TCR beta constant segment and was followed by two successive PCR amplification steps. Sequencing of the libraries produced 2 x 150 bp reads on Illumina HiSeq 2000/2500, MiSeq or NextSeq. MIGEC handled demultiplexing of the reads and grouping by UMI, while MiTCR was used to assemble and quantify clonotypes. To exclude erroneous sequences, only TCR cDNA sequences supported by at least two reads were retained. The tcR package was used for downstream repertoire analysis, and clonotypes were matched between fractions using CDR3 nucleotide sequence together with V segment. Antigen specificity was annotated against VDJdb with VDJmatch, allowing one amino acid substitution in CDR3.

Sequenced material: PBMCs from blood, taken on the day of vaccination. The TCR originated in a man in his fifties who received an inactivated influenza vaccine. Donor details come from another sample of the same person, matched by shared clones. The receptor chain draws on TRBV4-1 and TRBJ2-7, with 9 bases aligning to TRBD2. Here the CDR3 is given as CASSQVGGGAYEQYF. The bases read TGCGCCAGCAGCCAAGTTGGCGGGGGGGCTTACGAGCAGTACTTC.